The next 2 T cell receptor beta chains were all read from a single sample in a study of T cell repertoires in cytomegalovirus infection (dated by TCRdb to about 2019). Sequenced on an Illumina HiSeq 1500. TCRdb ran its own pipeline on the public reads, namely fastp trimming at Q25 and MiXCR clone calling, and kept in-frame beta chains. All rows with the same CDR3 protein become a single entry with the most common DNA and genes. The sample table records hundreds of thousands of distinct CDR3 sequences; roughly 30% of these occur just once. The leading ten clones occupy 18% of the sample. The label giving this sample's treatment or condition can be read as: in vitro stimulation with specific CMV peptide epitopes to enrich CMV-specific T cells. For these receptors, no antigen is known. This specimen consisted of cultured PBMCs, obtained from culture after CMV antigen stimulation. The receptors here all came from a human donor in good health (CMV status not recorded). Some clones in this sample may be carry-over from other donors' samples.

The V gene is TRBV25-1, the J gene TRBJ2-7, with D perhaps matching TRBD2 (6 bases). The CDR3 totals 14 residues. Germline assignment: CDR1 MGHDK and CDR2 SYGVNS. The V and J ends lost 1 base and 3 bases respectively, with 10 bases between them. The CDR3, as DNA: TGTGCCAGCAGTGAATCGGGCGGGATCTACGAGCAGTACTTC. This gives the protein CASSESGGIYEQYF.

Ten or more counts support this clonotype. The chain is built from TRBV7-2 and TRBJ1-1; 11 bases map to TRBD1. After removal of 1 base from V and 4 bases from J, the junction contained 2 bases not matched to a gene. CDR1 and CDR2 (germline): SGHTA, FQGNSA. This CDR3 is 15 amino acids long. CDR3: CASSLGGTGGTEAFF. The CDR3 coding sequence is TGTGCCAGCAGCTTAGGAGGGACAGGGGGCACTGAAGCTTTCTTT.